This T cell receptor (beta chain) was sequenced during a study of early T cells in non-severe SARS-CoV-2 infection (dated by TCRdb to the early 2020s). Broadly, across the study: Bulk RNA from unsorted whole blood was used for TCR sequencing, so alpha and beta chains could not be paired.

This clonotype was recorded at least ten times. The antigen this receptor binds is unknown. There are no base qualities to consult, and no much larger clone falls within one base. The study was a case-control design nested within a healthcare worker cohort in London, UK, with weekly nasopharyngeal swab PCR tests and blood sampling. Healthcare workers were recruited between 23 and 31 March 2020, during the week of the UK lockdown, and were followed weekly for up to about 16 weeks. Receptor amplification or capture employed 5' RACE. The sequencer was a NextSeq 500. Unique molecular identifiers were attached to individual cDNA molecules in the TCR library protocol so that sequencing error and PCR bias could be corrected. Both TCR alpha and beta chains were sequenced, and tight co-correlation was observed between alpha and beta sequence abundances in each sample. In the authors' own workflow: Decombinator V4 was used to annotate TCR sequences for V gene, J gene and CDR3. TCRs were defined as expanded if a significant change between any two time points was detected under a Poisson model with p below 0.0001. Abundances of TCRs were expressed as counts per million after normalisation to the total number of TCRs sequenced in each sample. MAIT TCRs were defined by TRAV1-2 paired with TRAJ12, TRAJ20 or TRAJ33, and iNKT TCRs by TRAV10 paired with TRAJ18. VDJdb, accessed on 1 November 2021, was searched for TCRs annotated for CMV, EBV and SARS-CoV-2, and TCRs annotated for more than one antigen were excluded. The public reads were reanalyzed by TCRdb: fastp trimming at Q25, MiXCR alignment, in-frame beta chains only. A single entry per CDR3 protein holds the most common genes and DNA from its merged rows. V and J calls and clone size were set by TCRdb, not the authors. The sample table lists nearly 45,000 distinct CDR3 sequences, under 13% of them with a count of one. The biggest ten clones account for around 9.8% of the sample.

Broader findings and caveats from the paper: VDJdb matching was skewed toward anti-spike CD8 responses and likely underestimated virus-specific expansions by missing private and CD4 specificities.

The CDR3 sequence holds 14 residues, the cysteine and phenylalanine included. The read is trimmed to its CDR3 DNA, 42 bases read in frame from base 1. Cut back by 2 bases and 3 bases, the V and J ends lie 12 bases apart. The germline V gene supplies CDR1 SGHRS and CDR2 YFSETQ. The sequenced sample was whole blood. The chain is encoded by TRBV5-1 joined to TRBJ2-7; TRBD2 is a weak D gene call, 5 bases matching. This sequence was found in an adult who was a healthcare worker with PCR-confirmed SARS-CoV-2 infection or an uninfected control (not recorded which). The CDR3 reads CASSFGDGGYEQYF. The base sequence is TGCGCCAGCAGCTTCGGGGATGGAGGCTACGAGCAGTACTTC.